This TCR beta chain was recorded in a study of OX40 agonist ivuxolimab in advanced cancers. As regards this clone: The antigen is not known.

Method: immunoSEQ multiplex PCR; TCRdb's copy keeps in-frame clones and lacks some. The table lists about 54,000 clones, just under 85% of them singletons. The CDR3 sequence is 16 residues long. Trimming at V came to 6 bases and at J to 5 bases, leaving 13 bases not matched to a gene. Germline values: CDR1 MDHEN, CDR2 SYDVKM. Exclusion applied to patients with autoimmune disease history or systemic immunosuppression. Study-wide results and caveats: The study found that CD8+ T cells averaged more expanded clones than CD4+.

The sample was CD4+ or CD8+ T cells sorted from blood, taken in a trial of the OX40 agonist ivuxolimab. The chain recombines TRBV28 with TRBJ1-2; 9 bases are shared with TRBD1. The clonotype originates from an adult with an advanced solid tumor such as melanoma, head and neck, liver or kidney cancer. CDR3 in DNA: TGTGCCAGCAGCTCAAAAGTCACAGGGGGCGCGTATGGCTACACCTTC. Amino acid sequence: CASSSKVTGGAYGYTF.